This TCR beta chain is from a study of cytomegalovirus exposure and HLA in healthy donors. In regard to this clone: Its antigen remains unknown.

V trimming: 5 bases; J trimming: 2 bases; junction bases outside the gene matches: 6. CDR3 length: 15 amino acids. CDR1 is SGHTA and CDR2 is FQGNSA in the germline V gene. Whole-study results and caveats: Apart from CMV serostatus, no immune exposure information was available.

Both 60 Vbeta primers and 13 Jbeta primers went into the PCR. Sequencing was performed with immunoSEQ multiplex PCR; in TCRdb, only in-frame clones are kept and a portion is missing. Of approximately 220,000 clones in the sample, 76% were seen once. Sequencing was carried out using PBMCs. The rearrangement links TRBV7-2 to TRBJ2-7, with 10 bases lining up with TRBD2. The sequence was obtained from a man aged 18 to 30 in good health and CMV-seronegative. CDR3 sequence (DNA): TGTGCCAGCAGCCGTACTAGCGGGGATGCCTACGAGCAGTACTTC. Protein: CASSRTSGDAYEQYF. Together with reference TRBV7-2 and TRBJ2-7, the CDR3 gives the full variable domain: GAGVSQSPSNKVTEKGKDVELRCDPISGHTALYWYRQSLGQGLEFLIYFQGNSAPDKSGLPSDRFSAERTGGSVSTLTIQRTQQEDSAVYLCASSRTSGDAYEQYFGPGTRLTVT.